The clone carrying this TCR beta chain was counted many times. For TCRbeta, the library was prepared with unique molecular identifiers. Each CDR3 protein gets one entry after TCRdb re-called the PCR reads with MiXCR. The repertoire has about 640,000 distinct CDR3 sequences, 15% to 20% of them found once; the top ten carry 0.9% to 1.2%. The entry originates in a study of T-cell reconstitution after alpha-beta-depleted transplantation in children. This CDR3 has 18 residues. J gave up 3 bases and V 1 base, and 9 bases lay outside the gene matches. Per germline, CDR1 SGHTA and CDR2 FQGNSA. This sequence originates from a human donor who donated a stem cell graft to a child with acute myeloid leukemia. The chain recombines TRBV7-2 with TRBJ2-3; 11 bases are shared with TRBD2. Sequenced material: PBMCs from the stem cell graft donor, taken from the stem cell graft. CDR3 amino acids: CASSLVASSGGRTDTQYF. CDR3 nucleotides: TGTGCCAGCAGCTTAGTCGCGTCTAGCGGGGGGAGGACAGATACGCAGTATTTT.